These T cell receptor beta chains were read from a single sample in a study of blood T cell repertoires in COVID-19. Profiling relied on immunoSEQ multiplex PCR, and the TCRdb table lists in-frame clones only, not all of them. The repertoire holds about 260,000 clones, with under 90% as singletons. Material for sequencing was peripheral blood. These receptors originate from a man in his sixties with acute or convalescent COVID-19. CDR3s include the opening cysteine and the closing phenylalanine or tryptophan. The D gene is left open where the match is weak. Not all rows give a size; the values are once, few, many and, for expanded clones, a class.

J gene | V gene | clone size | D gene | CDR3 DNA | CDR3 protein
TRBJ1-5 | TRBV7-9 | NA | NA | TGTGCCAGCTGCTTCGGTCAGCCCCAGCATTTT | CASCFGQPQHF
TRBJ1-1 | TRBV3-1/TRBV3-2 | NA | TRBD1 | TGTGCCAGCAGCCAAGGAGGGACAGGGCTTGAAGCTTTCTTT | CASSQGGTGLEAFF
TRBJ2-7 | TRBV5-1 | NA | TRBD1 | TGCGCCAGCAGCTGGACAGGGCTCGGATACGAGCAGTACTTC | CASSWTGLGYEQYF
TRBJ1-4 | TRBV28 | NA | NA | TGTGCCAGCAGTTTAGTTTCTGATGAAAAACTGTTTTTT | CASSLVSDEKLFF
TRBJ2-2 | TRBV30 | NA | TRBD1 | TGTGCCTGGAGAAGGGGGCAAACCGGGGAGCTGTTTTTT | CAWRRGQTGELFF
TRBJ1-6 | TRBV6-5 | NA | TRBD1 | TGTGCCAGCAGCCGCAGACAGGGTACTGCTTCACCCCTCCACTTT | CASSRRQGTASPLHF
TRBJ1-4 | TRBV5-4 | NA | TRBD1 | TGTGCCAGCAGCTTCCGGACAGGGGGTGGGGAAAAACTGTTTTTT | CASSFRTGGGEKLFF
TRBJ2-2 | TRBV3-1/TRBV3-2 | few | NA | TGTGCCAGCAGCCCCCAGACCGGGTACACCGGGGAGCTGTTTTTT | CASSPQTGYTGELFF
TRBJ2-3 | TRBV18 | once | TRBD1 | TGTGCCAGCTCACCCCGGACAGGAAACACAGATACGCAGTATTTT | CASSPRTGNTDTQYF
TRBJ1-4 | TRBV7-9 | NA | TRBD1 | TGTGCCAGCAGCTTAGCACAGGGGCCCCTGGTTTTT | CASSLAQGPLVF
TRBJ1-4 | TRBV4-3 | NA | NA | TGCGCCAGCAGCCAAGAAGGTGGGACATTGGGAAAACTGTTTTTT | CASSQEGGTLGKLFF
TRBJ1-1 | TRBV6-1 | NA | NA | TGTGCCAGCAGTGGTCCTCTCAGGGCGGGAGCCGCTGAAGCTTTCTTT | CASSGPLRAGAAEAFF